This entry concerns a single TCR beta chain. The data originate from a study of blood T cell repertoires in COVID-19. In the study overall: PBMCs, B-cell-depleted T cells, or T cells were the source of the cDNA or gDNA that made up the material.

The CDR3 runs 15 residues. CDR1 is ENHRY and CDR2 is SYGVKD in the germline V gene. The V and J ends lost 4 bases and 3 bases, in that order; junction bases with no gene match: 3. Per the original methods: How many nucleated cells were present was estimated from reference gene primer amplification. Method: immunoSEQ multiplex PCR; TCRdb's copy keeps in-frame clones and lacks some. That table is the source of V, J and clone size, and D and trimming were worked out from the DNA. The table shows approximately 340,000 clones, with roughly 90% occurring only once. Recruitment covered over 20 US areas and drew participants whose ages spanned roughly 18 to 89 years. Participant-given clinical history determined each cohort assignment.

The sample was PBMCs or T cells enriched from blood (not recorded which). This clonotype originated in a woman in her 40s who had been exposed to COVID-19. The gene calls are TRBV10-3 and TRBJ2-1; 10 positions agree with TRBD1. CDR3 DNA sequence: TGTGCCATCAGTGGACAGGGGGCAAACTACAATGAGCAGTTCTTC. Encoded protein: CAISGQGANYNEQFF.